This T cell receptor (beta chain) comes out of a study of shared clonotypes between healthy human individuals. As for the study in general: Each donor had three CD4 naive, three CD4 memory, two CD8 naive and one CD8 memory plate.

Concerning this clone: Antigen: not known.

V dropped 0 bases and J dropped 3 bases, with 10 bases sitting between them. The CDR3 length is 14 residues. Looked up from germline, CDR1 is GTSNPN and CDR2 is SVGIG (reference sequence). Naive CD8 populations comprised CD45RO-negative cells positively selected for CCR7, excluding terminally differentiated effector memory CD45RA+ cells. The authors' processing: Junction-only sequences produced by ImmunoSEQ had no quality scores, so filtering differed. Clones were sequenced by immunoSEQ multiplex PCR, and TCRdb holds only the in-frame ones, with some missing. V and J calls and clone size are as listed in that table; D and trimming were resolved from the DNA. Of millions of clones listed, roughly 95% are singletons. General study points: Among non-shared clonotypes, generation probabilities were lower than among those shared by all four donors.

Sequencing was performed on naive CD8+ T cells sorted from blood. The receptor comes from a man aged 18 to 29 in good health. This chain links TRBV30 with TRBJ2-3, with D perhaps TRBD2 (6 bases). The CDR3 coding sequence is TGTGCCTGGAGTGTTGCGGGGACGACAGATACGCAGTATTTT. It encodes CAWSVAGTTDTQYF.